The 11 T cell receptor beta chains in this list originate from one sample, sequenced in a study of OX40 agonist ivuxolimab in advanced cancers. Sequenced by immunoSEQ multiplex PCR; TCRdb stores in-frame clones only, minus some. The repertoire holds 55,000 to 75,000 clones, with more than 80% as singletons. Sequencing was performed on CD4+ or CD8+ T cells sorted from blood, taken in a trial of the OX40 agonist ivuxolimab. All receptors come from an adult with an advanced solid tumor such as melanoma, head and neck, liver or kidney cancer.

The chain is built from TRBV11-2 and TRBJ2-5, with D uncertain. Trimming pared 4 bases from V and 5 bases from J, leaving 14 bases between. CDR1 is SGHAT and CDR2 is FQNNGV in the germline V gene. CDR3 size: 14 residues. CDR3 DNA: TGTGCCAGCAGCTCCCGACATGAGGCGGAGACCCAGTACTTC. Residues: CASSSRHEAETQYF. The whole variable domain, filled in from reference TRBV11-2 and TRBJ2-5, reads EAGVAQSPRYKIIEKRQSVAFWCNPISGHATLYWYQQILGQGPKLLIQFQNNGVVDDSQLPKDRFSAERLKGVDSTLKIQPAKLEDSAVYLCASSSRHEAETQYFGPGTRLLVL.

The chain uses TRBV10-2 and TRBJ1-5; possibly TRBD1 for D (6 bases). V gave up 11 bases and J gave up 0 bases, with 20 bases separating them. Germline CDR1 is WSHSY and CDR2 is SAAADI. The length of the CDR3 is 16 residues. In DNA form, the CDR3 reads TGCGCCGAGAACGGGGGCATTATTCATAGCAATCAGCCCCAGCATTTT. It translates to CAENGGIIHSNQPQHF.

CDR3 protein: CASSPPAYANYGYTF. The CDR3 DNA sequence: TGTGCCAGCTCACCACCAGCTTACGCTAACTATGGCTACACCTTC. The chain links TRBV18 to TRBJ1-2; no clear D gene. The CDR3 sequence is 15 residues long. CDR1 KGHSH and CDR2 LQKENI come from the germline V gene. V lost 0 bases to trimming and J lost 0 bases, with 8 bases between them.

DNA of the CDR3: TGTGCCAGCAGCGTGGGAGGAGATACGCAGTATTTT. This encodes CASSVGGDTQYF. This rearrangement joins TRBV9 to TRBJ2-3; D is perhaps TRBD2 (6 bases). Trimming left V 2 bases short and J 5 bases short, with 6 bases between. Per germline, CDR1 SGDLS and CDR2 YYNGEE. The CDR3 runs 12 residues.

This clone has a handful of counts. The chain has TRBV11-3 and TRBJ2-1; 8 bases are shared with TRBD1. Germline V gene data show CDR1 as SGHNT and CDR2 as YENEEA. The CDR3 is 14 residues long. The trim removed 7 bases at V and 5 bases at J, leaving 7 bases unmatched. The CDR3: CASIPGQDNNEQFF. The CDR3, as DNA: TGTGCCAGCATCCCGGGACAGGATAACAATGAGCAGTTCTTC.

J is TRBJ1-2 and V is TRBV30; 7 nucleotides match TRBD1. Germline CDR1 reads GTSNPN; CDR2 reads SVGIG (reference sequence). Trimming cost V 3 bases and J 4 bases; bases outside gene matches: 14. The CDR3 contains 16 residues. CDR3 sequence: CAWRTKIRDSLYGYTF. The CDR3 bases are TGTGCCTGGAGGACAAAGATCCGGGACAGCCTCTATGGCTACACCTTC.

J is TRBJ1-1 and V is TRBV6-1; D possibly corresponds to TRBD1 (5 bases). Per germline, CDR1 MNHNS and CDR2 SASEGT. V gave up 3 bases and J gave up 6 bases, with 8 bases separating them. There are 12 residues in the CDR3. The CDR3, as DNA: TGTGCCAGCAGTGACAGGGAAGCTGAAGCTTTCTTT. Translating gives CASSDREAEAFF.

CDR3 sequence (DNA): TGTGCCAGCAGCTTGTACTCGGAAGAGACCCAGTACTTC. Protein: CASSLYSEETQYF. V gene TRBV5-6 combines with J gene TRBJ2-5; D unclear. Germline assignment: CDR1 SGHDT and CDR2 YYEEEE. V lost 1 base to trimming and J lost 3 bases, with 7 bases between them. There are 13 residues in the CDR3.

The rearrangement uses TRBV7-8 and TRBJ1-1; D gene unclear. Germline V gene sequence: CDR1 SGHVS, CDR2 FQNEAQ. Trimming took 0 bases from V and 1 from J, leaving 9 bases between them. The CDR3 is made up of 15 amino acids. CDR3 sequence (DNA): TGTGCCAGCAGCTTAGCCCAACAGAGGAACACTGAAGCTTTCTTT. Its protein product is CASSLAQQRNTEAFF.

The rearrangement joins TRBV5-1 to TRBJ1-2; D is perhaps TRBD1 (5 bases). This CDR3 has 18 amino acids. The germline gives CDR1 SGHRS, CDR2 YFSETQ. Deletions cut 1 base from V and 3 bases from J, with 22 bases between. The CDR3 is CASSLTIIITGADYGYTF. CDR3 nucleotide sequence: TGCGCCAGCAGCTTGACAATAATCATCACAGGAGCTGACTATGGCTACACCTTC. The variable domain in full, with the rest retrieved from reference TRBV5-1 and TRBJ1-2, is KAGVTQTPRYLIKTRGQQVTLSCSPISGHRSVSWYQQTPGQGLQFLFEYFSETQRNKGNFPGRFSGRQFSNSRSEMNVSTLELGDSALYLCASSLTIIITGADYGYTFGSGTRLTVV.

The V gene is TRBV6-5, the J gene TRBJ2-7; D remains unclear. The CDR3 runs to 11 residues. Trimming cost V 4 bases and J 4 bases, with 5 bases left between them. Germline-derived CDR1 and CDR2 are MNHEY and SVGAGI. This CDR3 is CASSSQYEQYF. CDR3 DNA sequence: TGTGCCAGCAGTTCACAGTACGAGCAGTACTTC.